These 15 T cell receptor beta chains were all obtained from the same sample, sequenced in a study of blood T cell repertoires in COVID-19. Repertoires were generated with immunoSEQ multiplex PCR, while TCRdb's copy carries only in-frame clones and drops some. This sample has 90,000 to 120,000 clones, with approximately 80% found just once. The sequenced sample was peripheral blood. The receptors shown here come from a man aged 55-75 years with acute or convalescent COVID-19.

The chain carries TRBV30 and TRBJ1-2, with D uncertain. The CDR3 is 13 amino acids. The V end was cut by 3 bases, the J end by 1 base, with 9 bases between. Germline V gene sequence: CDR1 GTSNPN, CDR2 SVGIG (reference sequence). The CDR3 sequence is CAWRRSGNYGYTF. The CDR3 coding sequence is TGTGCCTGGAGGCGTTCTGGTAACTATGGCTACACCTTC. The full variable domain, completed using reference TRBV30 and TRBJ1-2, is SQTIHQWPATLVQPVGSPLSLECTVEGTSNPNLYWYRQAAGRGLQLLFYSVGIGQISSEVPQNLSASRPQDRQFILSSKKLLLSDSGFYLCAWRRSGNYGYTFGSGTRLTVV.

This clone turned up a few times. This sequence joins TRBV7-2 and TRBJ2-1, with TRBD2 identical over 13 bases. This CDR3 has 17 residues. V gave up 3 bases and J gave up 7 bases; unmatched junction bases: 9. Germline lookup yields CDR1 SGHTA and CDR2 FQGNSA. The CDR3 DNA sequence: TGTGCCAGCAGCTTCCAGGGACTAGCGGGAAGACGGAATGAGCAGTTCTTC. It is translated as CASSFQGLAGRRNEQFF.

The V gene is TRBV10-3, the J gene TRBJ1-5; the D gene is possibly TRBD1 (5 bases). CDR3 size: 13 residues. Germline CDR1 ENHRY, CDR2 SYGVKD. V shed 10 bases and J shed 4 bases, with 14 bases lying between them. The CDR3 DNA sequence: TGTGCCACTACACCGGGGGGAAATCAGCCCCAGCATTTT. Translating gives CATTPGGNQPQHF.

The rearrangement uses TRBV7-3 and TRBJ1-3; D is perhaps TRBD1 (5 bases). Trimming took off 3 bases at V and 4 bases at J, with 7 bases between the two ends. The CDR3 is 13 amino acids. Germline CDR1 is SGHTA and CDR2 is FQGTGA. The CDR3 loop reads CASSFGAGNTIYF. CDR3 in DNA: TGTGCCAGCAGCTTTGGGGCCGGAAACACCATATATTTT.

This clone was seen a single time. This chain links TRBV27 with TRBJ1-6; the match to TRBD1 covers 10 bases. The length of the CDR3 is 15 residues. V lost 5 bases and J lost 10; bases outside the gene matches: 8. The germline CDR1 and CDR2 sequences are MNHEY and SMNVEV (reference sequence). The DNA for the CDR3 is TGTGCCAGCAGTACCGGGACAGGGGTTTACTCACCCCTCCACTTT. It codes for CASSTGTGVYSPLHF.

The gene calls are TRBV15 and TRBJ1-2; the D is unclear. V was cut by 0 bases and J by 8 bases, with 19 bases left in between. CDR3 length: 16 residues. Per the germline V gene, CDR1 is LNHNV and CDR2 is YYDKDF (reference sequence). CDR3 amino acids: CATSRDTDEQSGGYTF. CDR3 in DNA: TGTGCCACCAGCAGAGATACGGACGAGCAGAGCGGGGGCTACACCTTC.

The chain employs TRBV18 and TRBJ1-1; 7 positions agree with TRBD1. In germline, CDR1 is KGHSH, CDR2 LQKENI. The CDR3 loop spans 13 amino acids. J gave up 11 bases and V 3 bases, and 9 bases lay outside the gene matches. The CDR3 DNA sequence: TGTGCCAGCTCACCCGGACAGGAGAGGCTGGCTTTCTTT. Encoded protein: CASSPGQERLAFF.

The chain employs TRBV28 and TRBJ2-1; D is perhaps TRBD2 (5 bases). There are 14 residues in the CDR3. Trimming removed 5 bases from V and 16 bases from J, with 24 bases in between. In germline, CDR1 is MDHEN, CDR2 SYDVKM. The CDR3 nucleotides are TGTGCCAGCAGTCCACGACAATTTAGCGCGGGTGGTTTCTTC. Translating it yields CASSPRQFSAGGFF. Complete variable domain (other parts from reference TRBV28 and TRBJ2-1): DVKVTQSSRYLVKRTGEKVFLECVQDMDHENMFWYRQDPGLGLRLIYFSYDVKMKEKGDIPEGYSVSREKKERFSLILESASTNQTSMYLCASSPRQFSAGGFFGPGTRLTVL.

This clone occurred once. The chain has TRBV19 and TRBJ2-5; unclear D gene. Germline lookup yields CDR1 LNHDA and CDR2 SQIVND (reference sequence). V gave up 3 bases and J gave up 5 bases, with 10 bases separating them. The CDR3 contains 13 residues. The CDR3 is CASSIWQRETQYF. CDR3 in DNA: TGTGCCAGTAGTATCTGGCAGAGGGAGACCCAGTACTTC. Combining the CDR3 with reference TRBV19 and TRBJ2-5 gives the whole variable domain DGGITQSPKYLFRKEGQNVTLSCEQNLNHDAMYWYRQDPGQGLRLIYYSQIVNDFQKGDIAEGYSVSREKKESFPLTVTSAQKNPTAFYLCASSIWQRETQYFGPGTRLLVL.

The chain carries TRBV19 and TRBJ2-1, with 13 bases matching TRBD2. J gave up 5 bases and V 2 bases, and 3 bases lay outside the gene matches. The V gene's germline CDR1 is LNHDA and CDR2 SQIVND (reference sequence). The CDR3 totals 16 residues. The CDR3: CASSIRTSGSHNEQFF. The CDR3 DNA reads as TGTGCCAGTAGTATAAGGACTAGCGGGAGCCACAATGAGCAGTTCTTC.

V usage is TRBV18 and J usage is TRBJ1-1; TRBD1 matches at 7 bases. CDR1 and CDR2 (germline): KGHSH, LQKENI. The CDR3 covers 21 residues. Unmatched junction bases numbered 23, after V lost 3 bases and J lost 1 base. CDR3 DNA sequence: TGTGCCAGCTCACCCCGTTACACGGGAGGGGGCCAGACGACGAGGAACACTGAAGCTTTCTTT. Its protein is CASSPRYTGGGQTTRNTEAFF.

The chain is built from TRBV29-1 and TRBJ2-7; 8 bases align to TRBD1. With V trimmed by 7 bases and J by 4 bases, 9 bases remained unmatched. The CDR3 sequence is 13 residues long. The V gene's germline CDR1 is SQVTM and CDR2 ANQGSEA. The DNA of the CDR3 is TGCAGCGCTTTGGACAGGGAGTTTTACGAGCAGTACTTC. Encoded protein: CSALDREFYEQYF.

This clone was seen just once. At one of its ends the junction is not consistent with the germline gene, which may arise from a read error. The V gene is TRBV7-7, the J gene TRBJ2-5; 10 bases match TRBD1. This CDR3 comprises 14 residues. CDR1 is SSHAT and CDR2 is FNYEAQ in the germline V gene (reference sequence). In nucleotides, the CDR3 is TGTGCTAGCAGCCCCCGGACAGGGGGGGAGACCCAGTACTTC. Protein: CASSPRTGGETQYF.

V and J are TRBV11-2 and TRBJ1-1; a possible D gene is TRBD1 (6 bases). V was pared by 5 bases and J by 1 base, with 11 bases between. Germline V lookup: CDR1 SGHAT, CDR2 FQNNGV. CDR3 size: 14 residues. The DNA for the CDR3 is TGTGCCAGCAGCGGGCGGACAGCGAACACTGAAGCTTTCTTT. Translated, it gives CASSGRTANTEAFF.

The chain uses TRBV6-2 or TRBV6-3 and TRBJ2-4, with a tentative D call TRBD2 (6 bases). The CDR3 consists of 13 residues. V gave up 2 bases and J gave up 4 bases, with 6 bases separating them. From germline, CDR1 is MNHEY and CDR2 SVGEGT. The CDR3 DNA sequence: TGTGCCAGCAGTTACGCGGGAAAAAACATTCAGTACTTC. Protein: CASSYAGKNIQYF.